The 11 T cell receptor beta chains below all came from one sample that was sequenced in a study of CD8 T cells in ankylosing spondylitis. TCRdb passed the 5' RACE reads through MiXCR, listing each CDR3 protein once. Of about 210,000 distinct CDR3 sequences in the sample, approximately 8% were seen once. The sample taken for sequencing was blood, either unsorted or a sorted T cell fraction (not recorded which). The receptor set was obtained from a female donor with ankylosing spondylitis or in good health (not recorded which).

In this sample, this clonotype turned up many times. V is TRBV20-1 and J is TRBJ1-5; 7 bases are a match to TRBD1. J was trimmed by 7 bases and V by 3 bases; bases with no gene match: 21. Germline CDR1 and CDR2: DFQATT and SNEGSKA (reference sequence). The length of the CDR3 is 18 residues. CDR3 residues: CSASPPRAQTGKRQPQHF. CDR3 coding DNA: TGCAGTGCTAGTCCCCCCCGAGCTCAGACAGGGAAGAGACAGCCCCAGCATTTT.

This clonotype was seen ten or more times. The V call is TRBV7-2, the J call TRBJ2-1, with a weak D call TRBD2 (7 bases). The germline V gene encodes CDR1 SGHTA and CDR2 FQGNSA. V lost 4 bases to trimming and J lost 10 bases, with 17 bases between them. The CDR3 runs to 14 residues. The CDR3 bases are TGTGCCAGCAGCTCCTCGGAAGGGGGGGCCGAGCAGTTCTTC. Protein: CASSSSEGGAEQFF.

The genes are TRBV18 and TRBJ2-4, with 11 bases aligning to TRBD1. CDR3 length: 15 amino acids. V lost 2 bases and J lost 4; bases outside the gene matches: 1. Germline CDR1 and CDR2: KGHSH and LQKENI. CDR3 loop: CASSPRDRGKNIQYF. The CDR3 DNA reads as TGTGCCAGCTCACCAAGGGACAGGGGGAAAAACATTCAGTACTTC.

This clonotype has a count of ten or more. This chain connects TRBV7-2 to TRBJ2-7, with 11 bases identical to TRBD2. CDR1 is SGHTA, CDR2 FQGNSA, per germline. With 5 bases clipped from V and 2 bases from J, the junction kept 5 bases outside the gene matches. The CDR3 runs 15 residues. This CDR3 reads CASSEGLAVAYEQYF. Here the CDR3 DNA reads TGTGCCAGCAGCGAGGGACTAGCGGTAGCCTACGAGCAGTACTTC.

V is TRBV18 and J is TRBJ1-1, with D maybe TRBD1 (5 bases). The CDR3 is 17 amino acids. CDR1 and CDR2 (germline): KGHSH, LQKENI. Trimming shortened V by 3 bases and J by 1 base, and 18 bases separated the two germline ends. The CDR3 region has the DNA TGTGCCAGCTCACCGGGGACCCCCGCGGGTCGGAACACTGAAGCTTTCTTT. This codes for CASSPGTPAGRNTEAFF. Drawing the rest from reference TRBV18 and TRBJ1-1, the complete variable domain is NAGVMQNPRHLVRRRGQEARLRCSPMKGHSHVYWYRQLPEEGLKFMVYLQKENIIDESGMPKERFSAEFPKEGPSILRIQQVVRGDSAAYFCASSPGTPAGRNTEAFFGQGTRLTVV.

This rearrangement joins TRBV7-2 to TRBJ2-1, with 8 bases that match TRBD2. Germline V gene lookup returns CDR1 SGHTA and CDR2 FQGNSA. V gave up 10 bases and J gave up 4 bases; unmatched junction bases: 9. This CDR3 contains 14 residues. This chain's CDR3 is CATSKAGEYNEQFF. The CDR3 DNA reads as TGTGCCACCTCCAAAGCGGGAGAGTACAATGAGCAGTTCTTC. Full variable domain (remainder filled in from reference TRBV7-2 and TRBJ2-1): GAGVSQSPSNKVTEKGKDVELRCDPISGHTALYWYRQSLGQGLEFLIYFQGNSAPDKSGLPSDRFSAERTGGSVSTLTIQRTQQEDSAVYLCATSKAGEYNEQFFGPGTRLTVL.

At least ten counts were recorded for this clonotype. The chain recombines TRBV19 with TRBJ1-1, with D possibly being TRBD1 (5 bases). V was trimmed by 5 bases and J by 0 bases, leaving 19 bases between them. CDR1 is LNHDA and CDR2 is SQIVND in the germline V gene (reference sequence). This CDR3 contains 17 residues. The CDR3 region has the DNA TGTGCCAGTAGTCTCGAGGGGTTCGGGACGGTGAACACTGAAGCTTTCTTT. Protein: CASSLEGFGTVNTEAFF.

Notes on this clonotype: This sequence may be a read error, since a much larger clone differs from it by one base. The CDR3 DNA is TGTGCCAGTACATTACAGGCGATAATGAACACTGAAGCTTTCTTT. Amino acid sequence: CASTLQAIMNTEAFF. The rearrangement joins TRBV19 to TRBJ1-1; D may be TRBD1 (5 bases). The V gene's germline CDR1 is LNHDA and CDR2 SQIVND (reference sequence). CDR3 size: 15 residues. V was clipped by 7 bases and J by 0 bases, with 15 bases between them.

This clonotype has a count of ten or more. The genes are TRBV5-4 and TRBJ2-5; D is perhaps TRBD1 (8 bases). CDR3 length equals 17 residues. Germline-derived CDR1 and CDR2 are SGHNT and YYREEE (reference sequence). V was pared by 4 bases and J by 1 base, with 20 bases between. The CDR3 bases are TGTGCCAGCAGCCGGACAGGGAGGGGAATGGGCCAAGAGACCCAGTACTTC. Its translation: CASSRTGRGMGQETQYF.

This clonotype was seen many times. J is TRBJ2-7 and V is TRBV6-2 or TRBV6-3; 8 bases line up with TRBD1. CDR1 and CDR2 (germline): MNHEY, SVGEGT. The CDR3 loop spans 15 amino acids. V lost 0 bases and J lost 7; bases outside the gene matches: 8. CDR3 bases: TGTGCCAGCAGTTACTCGACAGGGGTCTCGGGAGAGCAGTACTTC. Translation gives CASSYSTGVSGEQYF.

The chain is built from TRBV6-5 and TRBJ2-1; 7 nucleotides agree with TRBD2. Germline assignment: CDR1 MNHEY and CDR2 SVGAGI. V lost 0 bases and J lost 4; bases outside the gene matches: 6. The CDR3 runs to 16 residues. For the CDR3, the DNA is TGTGCCAGCAGTTACTCTTGGGACTACCCGTACAATGAGCAGTTCTTC. Protein: CASSYSWDYPYNEQFF.